The source of this T cell receptor beta chain is a study of blood T cell repertoires in COVID-19. Study-level background: Both acute and convalescent COVID-19 samples were obtained from the United States, Italy and Spain.

Trimming at V came to 5 bases and at J to 4 bases, leaving 9 bases not matched to a gene. CDR1 is MNHEY and CDR2 is SMNVEV in the germline V gene (reference sequence). The CDR3 runs to 16 residues. The repertoire was sequenced with immunoSEQ multiplex PCR; TCRdb's copy has only in-frame clones and lacks some. The data contain around 200,000 clones, 80% of them singletons. Individuals aged about 18 to 90 years were recruited from 20 to 25 US areas. In this sample, this clone turned up once. The TCR originated in a woman aged 40 to 50 with acute COVID-19. J is TRBJ2-2 and V is TRBV27; 8 bases map to TRBD1. Sequenced sample: PBMCs or T cells enriched from blood (not recorded which). CDR3 DNA sequence: TGTGCCAGCAGTATCCAGACAGGGGCGGGCACCGGGGAGCTGTTTTTT. Encoded protein: CASSIQTGAGTGELFF.